This T cell receptor (beta chain) was sequenced in a study of CD8 T cells in Susac syndrome. Germline CDR1 reads SEHNR; CDR2 reads FQNEAQ (reference sequence). The CDR3 runs to 15 residues. V lost 1 base to trimming and J lost 1 base, with 10 bases between them. CD8+ and CD4+ blood T cells underwent TCR beta sequencing. Age- and sex-matched healthy donors served as the control group. It was with random hexamers that about 0.45 to 1 ug RNA was reverse transcribed. TCRdb itself ran the immunoSEQ multiplex PCR reads through MiXCR, one entry per CDR3 protein. This sample carries tens of thousands of distinct CDR3 sequences, 85% to 95% of them seen once, and the ten largest clones take around 0.42%.

The chain has TRBV7-9 and TRBJ1-1; D ambiguous. The origin of this receptor is a human donor in good health. Sequences were obtained from CD8+ T cells from PBMCs. CDR3 sequence reads: CASSLGVWGNTEAFF. In DNA, the CDR3 is TGTGCCAGCAGCTTAGGAGTATGGGGGAACACTGAAGCTTTCTTT.